The rows below give T cell receptor beta chains drawn from one sample of a study of Ad26.COV2.S vaccination and SARS-CoV-2 variants. Sequencing used immunoSEQ multiplex PCR; TCRdb keeps in-frame clones, though not all of them. The repertoire holds 350,000 to 500,000 clones, 90% seen once, with 10% to 15% in the top ten. Source: peripheral blood, taken in a trial of Ad26.COV2.S vaccine versus placebo. All receptors come from a person aged 18-60 years who received the Ad26.COV2.S COVID-19 vaccine or a placebo. Both conserved end residues are part of each CDR3. Fields, in order: D gene, clone size, J gene, V gene, CDR3 DNA, CDR3 protein. The D gene is left open where the match is weak. Not all rows give a size; the values are once, few, many and, for expanded clones, a class.

d_call: TRBD2
clone_size: once
j_call: TRBJ2-7
v_call: TRBV27
cdr3_nt: TGTGCCAGCAGCCTAGCGGGAGTAGGTGAGCAGTACTTC
cdr3_aa: CASSLAGVGEQYF

d_call: NA
clone_size: NA
j_call: TRBJ2-7
v_call: TRBV3-1/TRBV3-2
cdr3_nt: TGTGCCAGCAGCCGCATGGAGGGACACGAGCAGTACTTC
cdr3_aa: CASSRMEGHEQYF

d_call: NA
clone_size: once
j_call: TRBJ2-1
v_call: TRBV12-3/TRBV12-4
cdr3_nt: TGTGCCAGCACCCTTGCTGATGAGCAGTTCTTC
cdr3_aa: CASTLADEQFF

d_call: TRBD2
clone_size: NA
j_call: TRBJ2-3
v_call: TRBV6-2/TRBV6-3
cdr3_nt: TGTGCCAGCAGTTATAATGGACTAGCGGGACTGGGGGATACGCAGTATTTT
cdr3_aa: CASSYNGLAGLGDTQYF

d_call: TRBD1
clone_size: NA
j_call: TRBJ2-5
v_call: TRBV2
cdr3_nt: TGTGCCAGCAAGGGACAGCTCCAAGAGACCCAGTACTTC
cdr3_aa: CASKGQLQETQYF

d_call: NA
clone_size: NA
j_call: TRBJ2-7
v_call: TRBV11-2
cdr3_nt: TGTGCCAGCAGCCCCCTCCGGGGTAGTGCTCCCTACGAGCAGTACTTC
cdr3_aa: CASSPLRGSAPYEQYF

d_call: TRBD1
clone_size: NA
j_call: TRBJ1-4
v_call: TRBV28
cdr3_nt: TGTGCCAGCAGTGGGGCCGACAGGGCTAATGAAAAACTGTTTTTT
cdr3_aa: CASSGADRANEKLFF

d_call: NA
clone_size: NA
j_call: TRBJ2-7
v_call: TRBV4-3
cdr3_nt: TGCGCCAGCAGCCAAGTGATTCGCAGGGCCCTACCACAGAGATCCGAGCAGTACTTC
cdr3_aa: CASSQVIRRALPQRSEQYF

d_call: TRBD2
clone_size: NA
j_call: TRBJ2-3
v_call: TRBV24-1
cdr3_nt: TGTGCCACCAGTGACCGACTAGCGGGGGAGGGCACAGATACGCAGTATTTT
cdr3_aa: CATSDRLAGEGTDTQYF

d_call: NA
clone_size: few
j_call: TRBJ1-6
v_call: TRBV7-9
cdr3_nt: TGTGCCAGCAGCTCCCAGGGACGGATGAATTCACCCCTCCACTTT
cdr3_aa: CASSSQGRMNSPLHF

d_call: NA
clone_size: NA
j_call: TRBJ2-2
v_call: TRBV7-6
cdr3_nt: TGTGCCAGCAGCTTAAGACCCGACGGGAGCACCGGGGAGCTGTTTTTT
cdr3_aa: CASSLRPDGSTGELFF

d_call: TRBD1
clone_size: NA
j_call: TRBJ2-7
v_call: TRBV19
cdr3_nt: TGTGCCAGTGCAACCGGGACAGCCTACGAGCAGTACTTC
cdr3_aa: CASATGTAYEQYF

d_call: NA
clone_size: NA
j_call: TRBJ2-5
v_call: TRBV10-3
cdr3_nt: TGTGCCATCAGCGGACAGAACCAAGAGACCCAGTACTTC
cdr3_aa: CAISGQNQETQYF

d_call: NA
clone_size: NA
j_call: TRBJ1-6
v_call: TRBV12-3/TRBV12-4
cdr3_nt: TGTGCCAGCAGTTTGATGCGGGACTCACCCCTCCACTTT
cdr3_aa: CASSLMRDSPLHF

d_call: NA
clone_size: NA
j_call: TRBJ1-4
v_call: TRBV28
cdr3_nt: TGTGCCAGCAGTTTTAGCCACAGGTCTAATGAAAAACTGTTTTTT
cdr3_aa: CASSFSHRSNEKLFF

d_call: NA
clone_size: NA
j_call: TRBJ1-1
v_call: TRBV19
cdr3_nt: TGTGCCAGTAGTCGGGTGAGCACTGAAGCTTTCTTT
cdr3_aa: CASSRVSTEAFF

d_call: NA
clone_size: NA
j_call: TRBJ2-3
v_call: TRBV6-1
cdr3_nt: TGTGCCAGCAGTGATACGGTGATAGATACGCAGTATTTT
cdr3_aa: CASSDTVIDTQYF

d_call: NA
clone_size: once
j_call: TRBJ2-7
v_call: TRBV28
cdr3_nt: TGTGCCAGCAACGGGGAGGGGGCCTCCTACGAGCAGTACTTC
cdr3_aa: CASNGEGASYEQYF

d_call: TRBD2
clone_size: NA
j_call: TRBJ2-2
v_call: TRBV7-9
cdr3_nt: TGTGCCAGCAGCTTAGAGCGGGGGCTAGCGGGAACCGGGGAGCTGTTTTTT
cdr3_aa: CASSLERGLAGTGELFF

d_call: NA
clone_size: NA
j_call: TRBJ2-7
v_call: TRBV6-5
cdr3_nt: TGTGCCAGCAGCACCGGTTACTACGAGCAGTACTTC
cdr3_aa: CASSTGYYEQYF

d_call: NA
clone_size: NA
j_call: TRBJ2-3
v_call: TRBV7-2
cdr3_nt: TGTGCCAGCAGCTTACCCTCCTCGGGACTCCCCACAGATACGCAGTATTTT
cdr3_aa: CASSLPSSGLPTDTQYF

d_call: NA
clone_size: NA
j_call: TRBJ2-7
v_call: TRBV4-1
cdr3_nt: TGCGCCAGCAGCCAAACCGGGGGCTCCTACGAGCAGTACTTC
cdr3_aa: CASSQTGGSYEQYF

d_call: NA
clone_size: NA
j_call: TRBJ1-1
v_call: TRBV3-1/TRBV3-2
cdr3_nt: TGTGCCAGCAGCCCGGACAGAGTCACTGAAGCTTTCTTT
cdr3_aa: CASSPDRVTEAFF

d_call: NA
clone_size: few
j_call: TRBJ2-3
v_call: TRBV2
cdr3_nt: TGTGCCAGCAGTGAAGCTCCTAGTACAAGCACAGATACGCAGTATTTT
cdr3_aa: CASSEAPSTSTDTQYF

d_call: TRBD1
clone_size: NA
j_call: TRBJ2-5
v_call: TRBV25-1
cdr3_nt: TGTGCCAGCAGTTCGGACAGGGAAAGGGTCGGGACCCAGTACTTC
cdr3_aa: CASSSDRERVGTQYF

d_call: NA
clone_size: NA
j_call: TRBJ2-7
v_call: TRBV11-2
cdr3_nt: TGTGCCAGCAGGGGAGAACATTCCTACGAGCAGTACTTC
cdr3_aa: CASRGEHSYEQYF

d_call: TRBD1
clone_size: NA
j_call: TRBJ1-2
v_call: TRBV15
cdr3_nt: TGTGCCACCAGCAGAGGACAGGGAAGTAACTATGGCTACACCTTC
cdr3_aa: CATSRGQGSNYGYTF

d_call: NA
clone_size: NA
j_call: TRBJ2-1
v_call: TRBV4-3
cdr3_nt: TGCGCCAGCAGCCCTACGGTTTCGACAGCGCCCTACAATGAGCAGTTCTTC
cdr3_aa: CASSPTVSTAPYNEQFF

d_call: TRBD2
clone_size: NA
j_call: TRBJ2-3
v_call: TRBV6-5
cdr3_nt: TGTGCCAGCAGTTTAGCGGGAGGACGCACAGATACGCAGTATTTT
cdr3_aa: CASSLAGGRTDTQYF

d_call: NA
clone_size: NA
j_call: TRBJ2-3
v_call: TRBV2
cdr3_nt: TGTGCCAGCAGTGAATCCGGCGCGGTAGATACGCAGTATTTT
cdr3_aa: CASSESGAVDTQYF

d_call: TRBD2
clone_size: NA
j_call: TRBJ2-2
v_call: TRBV6-2/TRBV6-3
cdr3_nt: TGTGCCAGCAGTTACAGGCTAGCGGGGGGCAACGGGGAGCTGTTTTTT
cdr3_aa: CASSYRLAGGNGELFF

d_call: TRBD1
clone_size: NA
j_call: TRBJ1-2
v_call: TRBV5-5
cdr3_nt: TGTGCCAGCAGCTCCCGGACAGGGAACTATGGCTACACCTTC
cdr3_aa: CASSSRTGNYGYTF

d_call: NA
clone_size: NA
j_call: TRBJ1-2
v_call: TRBV5-1
cdr3_nt: TGCGCCAGCAGCCAGGACAGAGGGGCTTCTGATGGCTACACCTTC
cdr3_aa: CASSQDRGASDGYTF

d_call: TRBD1
clone_size: NA
j_call: TRBJ2-4
v_call: TRBV7-9
cdr3_nt: TGTGCCAGCAGCTTAGTTTCGGGACAGGCTAGGTACATTCAGTACTTC
cdr3_aa: CASSLVSGQARYIQYF

d_call: NA
clone_size: NA
j_call: TRBJ2-5
v_call: TRBV11-2
cdr3_nt: TGTGCCAGCAGCTTAGAGAAGGTCGCGGGGTTTGGGCAAGAGACCCAGTACTTC
cdr3_aa: CASSLEKVAGFGQETQYF

d_call: NA
clone_size: NA
j_call: TRBJ2-1
v_call: TRBV19
cdr3_nt: TGTGCCAGTAGTATCCCGGGCTATGAGCAGTTCTTC
cdr3_aa: CASSIPGYEQFF

d_call: TRBD1
clone_size: NA
j_call: TRBJ2-7
v_call: TRBV7-2
cdr3_nt: TGTGCCAGCAGACCCGGGACAGGGCCCTACGAGCAGTACTTC
cdr3_aa: CASRPGTGPYEQYF

d_call: NA
clone_size: NA
j_call: TRBJ1-1
v_call: TRBV6-5
cdr3_nt: TGTGCCAGCAGTTACTCGACGGCAATGAACACTGAAGCTTTCTTT
cdr3_aa: CASSYSTAMNTEAFF

d_call: TRBD1
clone_size: NA
j_call: TRBJ1-4
v_call: TRBV5-1
cdr3_nt: TGCGCCAGCCATCCGGGACAGGGACGGAGGGATGAAAAACTGTTTTTT
cdr3_aa: CASHPGQGRRDEKLFF

d_call: TRBD1
clone_size: NA
j_call: TRBJ2-1
v_call: TRBV7-9
cdr3_nt: TGTGCCAGCAGCTTAGGAGGGGGCACGCAGTTCTTC
cdr3_aa: CASSLGGGTQFF

d_call: NA
clone_size: few
j_call: TRBJ2-7
v_call: TRBV19
cdr3_nt: TGTGCCAGTAGTCACCGGACCCTTGGCGAGCAGTACTTC
cdr3_aa: CASSHRTLGEQYF

d_call: NA
clone_size: NA
j_call: TRBJ2-6
v_call: TRBV2
cdr3_nt: TGTGCCAGCAGTTGGACCGTGTCTGGGGCCAACGTCCTGACTTTC
cdr3_aa: CASSWTVSGANVLTF

d_call: NA
clone_size: NA
j_call: TRBJ1-1
v_call: TRBV9
cdr3_nt: TGTGCCAGCAGCGTCAAGATGAACACTGAAGCTTTCTTT
cdr3_aa: CASSVKMNTEAFF

d_call: NA
clone_size: NA
j_call: TRBJ2-5
v_call: TRBV12-3/TRBV12-4
cdr3_nt: TGTGCCAGCAGTGAGGGGCAAGAGACCCAGTACTTC
cdr3_aa: CASSEGQETQYF

d_call: TRBD2
clone_size: NA
j_call: TRBJ2-2
v_call: TRBV6-5
cdr3_nt: TGTGCCAGCAGCGGGACTAGCGGGAGCCGGGAGCTGTTTTTT
cdr3_aa: CASSGTSGSRELFF

d_call: NA
clone_size: NA
j_call: TRBJ2-1
v_call: TRBV6-4
cdr3_nt: TGTGCCAGCAGTGACGGCCCTGGACACCCCTACAATGAGCAGTTCTTC
cdr3_aa: CASSDGPGHPYNEQFF

d_call: NA
clone_size: NA
j_call: TRBJ1-4
v_call: TRBV3-1/TRBV3-2
cdr3_nt: TGTGCCAGCAGTTGGGCTAATGAAAAACTGTTTTTT
cdr3_aa: CASSWANEKLFF

d_call: NA
clone_size: NA
j_call: TRBJ2-7
v_call: TRBV7-2
cdr3_nt: TGTGCCAGCAGCTTGGGAGACTATTCCTACGAGCAGTACTTC
cdr3_aa: CASSLGDYSYEQYF

d_call: TRBD1
clone_size: NA
j_call: TRBJ1-1
v_call: TRBV6-6
cdr3_nt: TGTGCCAGCAATTTACAGGGGAATGCTGAAGCTTTCTTT
cdr3_aa: CASNLQGNAEAFF

d_call: NA
clone_size: few
j_call: TRBJ2-1
v_call: TRBV28
cdr3_nt: TGTGCCAGCAGTTCCTACAATGAGCAGTTCTTC
cdr3_aa: CASSSYNEQFF

d_call: NA
clone_size: NA
j_call: TRBJ2-7
v_call: TRBV6-5
cdr3_nt: TGTGCCAGCAGTTACTCGCAGAACACCTACGAGCAGTACTTC
cdr3_aa: CASSYSQNTYEQYF

d_call: NA
clone_size: NA
j_call: TRBJ1-2
v_call: TRBV3-1/TRBV3-2
cdr3_nt: TGTGCCAGCAGCCAACGCCAAGACGGCTACACCTTC
cdr3_aa: CASSQRQDGYTF

d_call: NA
clone_size: NA
j_call: TRBJ2-6
v_call: TRBV9
cdr3_nt: TGTGCCAGCAGCGTAGAGTTAGCGCAGGGCCTTGGTGGTGGGGCCAACGTCCTGACTTTC
cdr3_aa: CASSVELAQGLGGGANVLTF

d_call: NA
clone_size: NA
j_call: TRBJ2-7
v_call: TRBV4-3
cdr3_nt: TGCGCCAGCAGCCTACGAGGTCAGGGATTGTACGAGCAGTACTTC
cdr3_aa: CASSLRGQGLYEQYF

d_call: NA
clone_size: NA
j_call: TRBJ2-3
v_call: TRBV7-9
cdr3_nt: TGTGCCAGCAGCTTTTCGCTTAGCGGAGGCACAGATACGCAGTATTTT
cdr3_aa: CASSFSLSGGTDTQYF

d_call: NA
clone_size: NA
j_call: TRBJ2-7
v_call: TRBV18
cdr3_nt: TGTGCCAGCTCCATATCGGAGACCTACGAGCAGTACTTC
cdr3_aa: CASSISETYEQYF

d_call: NA
clone_size: NA
j_call: TRBJ2-7
v_call: TRBV21-1
cdr3_nt: TGTGCCAGCAGCAAAGCACCTCCGGGACAGGGGGCGAAGAGCGCTGGCGAGCAGTACTTC
cdr3_aa: CASSKAPPGQGAKSAGEQYF

d_call: TRBD2
clone_size: NA
j_call: TRBJ2-7
v_call: TRBV28
cdr3_nt: TGTGCCAGCAGTACCGGCGGGGGGTACTCCAGCAGCGAGCAGTACTTC
cdr3_aa: CASSTGGGYSSSEQYF

d_call: NA
clone_size: NA
j_call: TRBJ2-2
v_call: TRBV19
cdr3_nt: TGTGCCAGTAGTATAGTGGGACTGATCGCGAACACCGGGGAGCTGTTTTTT
cdr3_aa: CASSIVGLIANTGELFF